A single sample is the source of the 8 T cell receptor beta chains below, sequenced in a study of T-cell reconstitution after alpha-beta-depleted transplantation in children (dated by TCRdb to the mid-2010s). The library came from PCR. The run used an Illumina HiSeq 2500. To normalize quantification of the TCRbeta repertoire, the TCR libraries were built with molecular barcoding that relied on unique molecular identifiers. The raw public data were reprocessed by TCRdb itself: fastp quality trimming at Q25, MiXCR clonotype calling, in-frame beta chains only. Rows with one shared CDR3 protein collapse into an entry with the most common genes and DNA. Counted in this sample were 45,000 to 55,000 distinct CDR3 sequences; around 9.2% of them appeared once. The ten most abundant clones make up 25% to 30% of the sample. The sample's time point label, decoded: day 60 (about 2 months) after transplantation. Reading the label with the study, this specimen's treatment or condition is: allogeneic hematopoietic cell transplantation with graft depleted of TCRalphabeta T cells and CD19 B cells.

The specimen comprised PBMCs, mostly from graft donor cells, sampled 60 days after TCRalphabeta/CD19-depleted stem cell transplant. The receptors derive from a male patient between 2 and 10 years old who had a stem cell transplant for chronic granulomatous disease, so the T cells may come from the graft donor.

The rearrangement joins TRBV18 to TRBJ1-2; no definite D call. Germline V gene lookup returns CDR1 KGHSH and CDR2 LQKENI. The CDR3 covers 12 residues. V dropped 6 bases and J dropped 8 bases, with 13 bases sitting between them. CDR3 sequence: CASSRASLGYTF. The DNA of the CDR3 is TGTGCCAGCTCGCGGGCCTCCCTGGGCTACACCTTC.

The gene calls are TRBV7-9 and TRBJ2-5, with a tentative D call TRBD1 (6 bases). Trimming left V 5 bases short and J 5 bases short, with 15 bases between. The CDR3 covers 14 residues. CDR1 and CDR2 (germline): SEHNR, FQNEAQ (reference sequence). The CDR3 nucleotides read TGTGCCAGCAGCCCCCGGGGCAGGGGTGAGACCCAGTACTTC. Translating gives CASSPRGRGETQYF.

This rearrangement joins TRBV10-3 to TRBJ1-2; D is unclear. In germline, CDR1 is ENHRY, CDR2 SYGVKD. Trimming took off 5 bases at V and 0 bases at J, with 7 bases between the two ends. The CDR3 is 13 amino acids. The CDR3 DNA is TGTGCCATCAGTAACGATGCTAACTATGGCTACACCTTC. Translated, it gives CAISNDANYGYTF.

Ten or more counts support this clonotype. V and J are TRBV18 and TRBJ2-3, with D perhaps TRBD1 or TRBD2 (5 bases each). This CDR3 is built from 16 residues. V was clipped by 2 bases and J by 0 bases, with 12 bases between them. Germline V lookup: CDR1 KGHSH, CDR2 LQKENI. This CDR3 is CASSPTPGASTDTQYF. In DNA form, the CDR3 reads TGTGCCAGCTCACCAACCCCCGGGGCTAGCACAGATACGCAGTATTTT.

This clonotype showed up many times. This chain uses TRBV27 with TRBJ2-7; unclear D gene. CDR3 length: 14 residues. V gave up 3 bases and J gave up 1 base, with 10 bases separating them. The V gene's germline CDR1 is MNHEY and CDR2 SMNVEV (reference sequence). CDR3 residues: CASSFTRSSYEQYF. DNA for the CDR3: TGTGCCAGCAGTTTCACAAGGTCGTCCTACGAGCAGTACTTC.

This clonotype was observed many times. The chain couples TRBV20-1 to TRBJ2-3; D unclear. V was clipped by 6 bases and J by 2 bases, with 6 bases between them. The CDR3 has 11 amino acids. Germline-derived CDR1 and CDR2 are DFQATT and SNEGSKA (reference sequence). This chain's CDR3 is CSATFTDTQYF. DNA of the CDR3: TGCAGTGCCACCTTCACAGATACGCAGTATTTT.

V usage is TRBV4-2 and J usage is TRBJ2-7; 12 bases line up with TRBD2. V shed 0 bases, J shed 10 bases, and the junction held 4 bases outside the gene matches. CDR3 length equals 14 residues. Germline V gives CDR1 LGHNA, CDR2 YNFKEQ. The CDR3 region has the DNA TGTGCCAGCAGCCAAGACCGGACTAGCGGGGTCCAGTACTTC. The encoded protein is CASSQDRTSGVQYF.

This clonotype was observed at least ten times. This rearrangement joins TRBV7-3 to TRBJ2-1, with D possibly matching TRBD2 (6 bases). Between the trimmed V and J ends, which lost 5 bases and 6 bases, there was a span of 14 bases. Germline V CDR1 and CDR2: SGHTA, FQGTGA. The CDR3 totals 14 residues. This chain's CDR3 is CASSPGRLVNEQFF. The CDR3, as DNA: TGTGCCAGCAGCCCGGGGAGGCTGGTCAATGAGCAGTTCTTC.